The T cell receptor beta chain under discussion was sequenced for a study of cytomegalovirus exposure and HLA in healthy donors (dated by TCRdb to the late 2010s). In terms of the full investigation: An earlier analysis of several hundred of the donors reported 276 Gb of sequence data and around 100 million unique TCR beta sequences obtained from some 170 million T cells. About 300 gigabases of sequencing data and approximately 85 million unique TCR sequences were included in an early release covering about 700 HLA-typed donors. Of the roughly 400 genotyped donors, roughly 80% fell in the genetic ancestry cluster associated with self-reported Caucasian donors. The study was designed to test whether signatures of past pathogen exposure could be identified by cataloging public T cell receptors. The study used immunosequencing to profile the T cell repertoires of some 600 subjects and linked those repertoires to cytomegalovirus serostatus. Besides the first cohort of under 700 subjects, a separate validation cohort made up of roughly 130 different subjects was used. To predict cytomegalovirus infection status, the study combined high-throughput TCR immunosequencing, statistical association of individual TCRs with disease status, and machine learning. A later analysis re-examined previously published TCR beta repertoires from more than 550 donors and added high-resolution HLA genotyping to investigate patterns of TCR occurrence. Rather than using new phenotypic data, the later analysis identified candidate immune exposures from TCR beta sequences and from how often those sequences occurred across donors. An earlier analysis of 500 to 650 of the donors applied high-throughput TCR beta sequencing to assess whether each TCR beta V gene segment acted as functional or pseudogenic. Donor age, sex, ethnicity and CMV serostatus were collected together with the repertoire data. A later genetic analysis used genome-wide SNP genotypes for about 55% of the 666 donors, treating that subset as a discovery cohort. All discovery cohort repertoires had been generated on a single sequencing platform. Both class I and class II loci were covered by HLA typing, at four-digit resolution. The number of donors typed differed by locus, with about 620-630 for A, B, C, DRB1 and DQB1, around 560 for DQA1, over 600 for DPA1, and over 400 for DPB1. Four or five DR-DQ haplotypes were handled as single units for association and clustering because linkage in the cohort was strong. Across approximately 420 genotyped donors of the cohort, an average of approximately 240,000 unique TCR beta nucleotide sequences per donor were sequenced, and 15% to 20% of those sequences were non-productive. The study at large found these results: Correlated functional status among segregating V segments might reflect linkage disequilibrium, but an unknown experimental factor could not be ruled out. In both the original and validation cohorts, the classifier was reported to diagnose cytomegalovirus status with high specificity and sensitivity. In a later analysis, most CMV-associated TCR beta chains were found to appear HLA-restricted, with HLA associations seemingly driven largely by CMV exposure. A later analysis found that HLA-associated TCR beta chains were more clonally expanded and had lower generation probabilities than equally common non-associated chains. A group of highly shared sequence variants was considered likely to be a technical artifact of the sequencing pipeline. According to a later genetic analysis, donors in an Asian-associated ancestry cluster had fewer N-insertions in productive TCRs than the roughly 700-donor mean. In an earlier analysis of more than 500 of the donors, most TCR beta V segments appeared in productive rearrangements about 87% or about 30% of the time, broadly matching IMGT annotations. In a later analysis, TCR association rates were found to vary across HLA loci, with the most associated TCRs seen for DRB1 alleles and the fewest for HLA-C alleles. A later analysis reported that several top co-occurrence clusters appeared linked to parvovirus B19, influenza, CMV and Epstein-Barr virus. Across donors, most TCR sequences were observed very rarely, whereas some public TCRs were present in many individuals. Roughly uniform sequencing depth across donors was assumed in presence/absence analyses, although this assumption may not hold. Specific HLA alleles were associated with roughly 16,000 TCR beta sequences at a false discovery rate of 0.05 in a later analysis. In a later genetic analysis, a missense DCLRE1C variant was associated with V-gene and J-gene trimming of TCR beta chains, and the association was replicated in an independent cohort. Because HLA typing was missing for some donors at each locus, association tests included only the typed subset. This cohort had only TCR beta chains sequenced, and the lack of alpha or paired-chain data limited which features could be detected. CMV serostatus was the only immune exposure information available for the cohort. A further reported finding was that TCR beta sequences accurately predicted the HLA-A and HLA-B alleles for most subjects in the first cohort. When HLA alleles, especially DR and DQ, strongly co-occurred, TCR associations were difficult to assign to individual alleles. In the study, about 150 TCR beta chains were listed as associated with cytomegalovirus. A few of the identified cytomegalovirus-associated TCR beta chains were confirmed in vitro to be specific for cytomegalovirus antigens. The authors suggested that the approach could potentially be extended to other disease states and immunological phenotypes. The earlier analysis of 587 of the donors excluded 15 to 20 rarely observed V segments, including chromosome 9 orphons, because counts were too low. Some IMGT-functional V segments, including TRBV6-2 and TRBV6-3, could not be told apart with the 87-base-pair reads, so those segments were excluded.

In total, more than 500 healthy bone marrow donors made up the cohort. Cohort members were all nominally healthy when sampled, although unrecorded immune exposures were likely present. The donor tested CMV seronegative and was one of the 352 seronegative cohort members. A peripheral blood sample was provided by each donor, and peripheral blood mononuclear cells were used for TCR beta sequencing. The Qiagen DNeasy Blood Extraction Kit was used to extract genomic DNA from the blood cell samples. Library prep was done by the immunoSEQ multiplex PCR assay. For the multiplex PCR, a mixture combining 60 forward primers for TCR Vbeta segments and 13 reverse primers for TCR Jbeta segments was used. The CDR3 region of rearranged TCR beta genes was amplified from genomic DNA by a multiplex PCR assay. Amplified TCR beta libraries were sequenced as 87-base-pair reads on the Illumina HiSeq System. In the original analysis: Across the 666 repertoires, a later analysis counted about 81 million unique TCR beta chains, approximately 12 million of which were shared by at least two donors. Raw reads were error-corrected and collapsed into unique sequences by a nearest-neighbor algorithm in which closely related sequences were merged to remove PCR and sequencing errors. CDR3 sequences were aligned to IMGT reference sequences to assign V, D and J gene segments. For a sequence to be retained, at least a six-nucleotide match to both a V gene segment and a J gene segment was required. A rearrangement was called productive if the CDR3 had no stop codons and remained in frame with V and J, and every other rearrangement was called non-productive. CDR3 was defined by IMGT convention, running from the second conserved V-encoded cysteine to the conserved J-encoded phenylalanine. In an earlier analysis of around 570 of the donors, sequences lacking an unambiguous match to a single V gene segment were excluded. In an earlier analysis of 587 of the donors, a V segment was called functional when productive rearrangements were above 56.7%, and segregating when the standard deviation between donors exceeded 5%. A statistical classification framework was built to diagnose cytomegalovirus status from the catalog of TCR beta chain sequences. V and J gene assignment, in a later analysis, came from comparing TCR nucleotide sequences with IMGT/GENE-DB human TR gene sequences. In a later analysis, CDR3 sequences and most-parsimonious VDJ recombination scenarios were assigned using the TCRdist pipeline. In a later analysis, every TCR beta chain was defined by the combination of its CDR3 amino acid sequence and its V-gene family, and reads without a unique V-gene family were dropped. A later analysis removed 550 to 700 highly shared, low-generation-probability nucleotide sequences to deal with suspected cross-contamination and a sequencing artifact. In a later analysis, a clonal expansion index for each public chain was calculated from normalized within-repertoire ranks of inferred template counts. A later analysis computed generation probabilities with a VDJ recombination model fitted to out-of-frame rearrangements, and checked the results against IGoR. Hypergeometric tests were used in a later analysis to score TCR-TCR, TCR-HLA and TCR-CMV co-occurrence, with a repertoire-size bias correction applied to the TCR pairs. False discovery rates were estimated in a later analysis by permuting HLA or CMV assignments 20 times. In a later analysis, co-occurring TCRs were grouped with DBSCAN, and TCRdist sequence similarity was added when clustering was performed within HLA-allele-positive subsets. For co-occurrence clustering, repertoires with fewer than 30,000 or more than 120,000 public chains were excluded, along with roughly five repertoires with anomalous nucleotide sharing. The immuneACCESS repertoire file appears here via TCRdb, limited to in-frame rearrangements. These files lack a portion of the clones; in checked studies, under half of the deficit traces to unresolved V genes, and the cause of the others is not known. V and J calls and clone size follow that table, whereas D and trimming were derived from the DNA. The sample table contains a few hundred thousand clones; only one count was recorded for roughly 90% of them. Roughly 2.3% of the sample is in the top ten clones.

As for this clone: Its antigen has not been determined. No clone much larger than this one lies a single base away; base qualities are absent.

Reading from cysteine to phenylalanine, the CDR3 counts 14 amino acids. Of the read, only the CDR3 DNA is kept; its 42 bases are in frame from base 1. Relative to germline, V is missing 5 bases and J is missing 6 bases, with 8 bases of the junction outside any gene match. Per the germline V gene (reference sequence), LNHNV is the CDR1 and YYDKDF is the CDR2. This sequence was found in a woman aged 18-30 years in good health and CMV-seronegative. The sample comprised PBMCs. The chain is assembled from TRBV15 and TRBJ2-3, with 7 central nucleotides matching TRBD2. The nucleotide sequence is TGTGCCACCAGCTACCGACTAGCCGGTGATACGCAGTATTTT. Its protein product is CATSYRLAGDTQYF.